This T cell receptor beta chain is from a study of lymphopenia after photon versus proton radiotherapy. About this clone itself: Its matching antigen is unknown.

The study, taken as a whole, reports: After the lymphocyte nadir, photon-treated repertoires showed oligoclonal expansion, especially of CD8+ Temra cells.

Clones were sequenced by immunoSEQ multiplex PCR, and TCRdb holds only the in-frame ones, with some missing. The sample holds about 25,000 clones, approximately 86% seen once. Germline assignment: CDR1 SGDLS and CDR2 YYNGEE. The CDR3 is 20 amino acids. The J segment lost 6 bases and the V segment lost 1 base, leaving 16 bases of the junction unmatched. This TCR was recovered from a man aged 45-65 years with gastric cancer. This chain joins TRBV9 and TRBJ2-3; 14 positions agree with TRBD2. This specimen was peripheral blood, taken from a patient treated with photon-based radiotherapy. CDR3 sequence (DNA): TGTGCCAGCAGCGTATCGGGAGGGACTAGCGGGGGTCCGCGGTGGGATACGCAGTATTTT. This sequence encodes CASSVSGGTSGGPRWDTQYF.